This TCR beta chain comes out of a study of shared clonotypes between healthy human individuals. Study summary: The cohort had a couple of women and a few men, ages 18 to 49.

The study, taken as a whole, reports: Depth of sequencing was expected to influence donor clonotype sharing. Non-shared clonotypes showed lower generation probabilities than clonotypes common to all four donors.

On this clone: Its antigen remains unknown.

CDR1 and CDR2 from the germline V gene are MNHNS and SASEGT. The CDR3 extends over 13 amino acids. Deletions cut 2 bases from V and 5 bases from J, with 9 bases between. Naive-designated CD8 cells lacked CD45RO, were positively enriched for CCR7, and omitted terminally differentiated effector memory CD45RA+ cells. Those who donated, Caucasian adults without exception, all lived in Nashville, Tennessee. Measured with immunoSEQ multiplex PCR; TCRdb has only the in-frame clones, and not every one. Counted here are some 1,900,000 clones, about 95% occurring once; the ten biggest clones make up more than 0.95%.

The source of this sequence is a young man in good health. Material for sequencing was naive CD8+ T cells sorted from blood. The J gene is TRBJ2-5, the V gene TRBV6-1; D gene unclear. The CDR3 loop is CASSEWHGETQYF. CDR3 bases: TGTGCCAGCAGTGAATGGCACGGGGAGACCCAGTACTTC.